Presented here are 28 T cell receptor beta chains from one specimen sequenced in a study of cytomegalovirus exposure and HLA in healthy donors. Measured with immunoSEQ multiplex PCR; TCRdb has only the in-frame clones, and not every one. The sample lists under 50,000 clones; 94% were seen once. The specimen sequenced was PBMCs. These receptors originate from a woman younger than 35 in good health and CMV-seropositive.

This clone appeared once. The chain couples TRBV19 to TRBJ1-1; 10 bases align to TRBD1. The germline V gene has CDR1 LNHDA and CDR2 SQIVND (reference sequence). There are 15 residues in the CDR3. V dropped 8 bases and J dropped 4; count of bases not matched to a gene: 10. CDR3 DNA: TGTGCCAGTCGTGGACAGGGGGTGTGGAGCACTGAAGCTTTCTTT. This sequence encodes CASRGQGVWSTEAFF.

This chain uses TRBV6-5 with TRBJ2-7; 8 bases agree with TRBD2. Per the germline V gene, CDR1 is MNHEY and CDR2 is SVGAGI. This CDR3 is 15 amino acids long. J was trimmed by 2 bases and V by 0 bases; bases with no gene match: 3. The CDR3 coding sequence is TGTGCCAGCAGTTACTCGGTAGCGGGAACCTACGAGCAGTACTTC. This sequence encodes CASSYSVAGTYEQYF.

The chain links TRBV12-5 to TRBJ2-3, with D perhaps matching TRBD1 (6 bases). Germline V CDR1 and CDR2: LGHNT, FRNRAP. With 6 bases removed from V and 0 bases from J, the gap between germline ends came to 16 bases. The CDR3 is 16 residues long. The CDR3 here is CASGLGPGVSTDTQYF. The CDR3 DNA reads TGTGCTAGTGGCCTGGGACCAGGGGTTAGCACAGATACGCAGTATTTT.

The chain joins TRBV11-2 to TRBJ2-7; perhaps TRBD2 as D (6 bases). V lost 1 base, J lost 3 bases, and 10 bases lay in between. CDR3 size: 14 residues. Per germline, CDR1 SGHAT and CDR2 FQNNGV. In nucleotides, the CDR3 is TGTGCCAGCAGCTTAGTCGGGGGAAACTACGAGCAGTACTTC. Residues: CASSLVGGNYEQYF.

The table lists this clone with a count of one. The gene calls are TRBV28 and TRBJ1-4; 8 bases match TRBD1. The length of the CDR3 is 13 residues. V gave up 10 bases and J gave up 6 bases; unmatched junction bases: 7. Germline-derived CDR1 and CDR2 are MDHEN and SYDVKM. CDR3 amino acids: CATMNRGYEKLFF. Written as DNA, the CDR3 is TGTGCCACCATGAACAGGGGGTATGAAAAACTGTTTTTT.

CDR3 in DNA: TGTGCCAGCACCAAGCTAGCGGTGAACACCGGGGAGCTGTTTTTT. Encoded protein: CASTKLAVNTGELFF. The genes are TRBV27 and TRBJ2-2; 7 bases fit TRBD2. Looked up from germline, CDR1 is MNHEY and CDR2 is SMNVEV (reference sequence). Unmatched junction bases numbered 6, after V lost 7 bases and J lost 1 base. The CDR3 is made up of 15 amino acids.

J is TRBJ2-1 and V is TRBV11-2; 12 bases fit TRBD2. CDR3 size: 15 residues. V lost 6 bases and J lost 7; bases outside the gene matches: 7. Germline V gene lookup returns CDR1 SGHAT and CDR2 FQNNGV. CDR3 amino acids: CASRPTSGRPNEQFF. For the CDR3, the DNA is TGTGCCAGCAGACCAACTAGCGGGAGGCCAAATGAGCAGTTCTTC.

The chain couples TRBV7-8 to TRBJ1-5, with D possibly TRBD1 on 6 matching bases. V lost 6 bases, J lost 0 bases, and 9 bases lay in between. The CDR3 is 14 residues long. Germline V CDR1 and CDR2: SGHVS, FQNEAQ. CDR3 residues: CASSYRDSNQPQHF. In nucleotides, the CDR3 is TGTGCCAGCAGTTACAGGGATAGCAATCAGCCCCAGCATTTT.

The rearrangement links TRBV5-1 to TRBJ2-3, with TRBD2 matching over 10 bases. V lost 4 bases and J lost 0; bases outside the gene matches: 5. This CDR3 is built from 16 residues. Germline-derived CDR1 and CDR2 are SGHRS and YFSETQ. In DNA form, the CDR3 reads TGCGCCAGCAGCATAGGGACTAGCGCGAGCACAGATACGCAGTATTTT. Amino acid sequence: CASSIGTSASTDTQYF.

V and J are TRBV28 and TRBJ2-6; D perhaps matches TRBD2 (6 bases). The CDR3 runs to 17 residues. Germline lookup yields CDR1 MDHEN and CDR2 SYDVKM. V lost 6 bases and J 1 base, leaving 16 bases between the germline ends. Here the CDR3 DNA reads TGTGCCAGCAGACCACGGGGGATAGCATCTGGGGCCAACGTCCTGACTTTC. It is translated as CASRPRGIASGANVLTF.

This CDR3 is CASSQDPRLAGPTDTQYF. CDR3 coding DNA: TGTGCCAGCAGCCAAGATCCCCGCCTAGCGGGACCCACAGATACGCAGTATTTT. The chain recombines TRBV14 with TRBJ2-3; 9 bases are a match to TRBD2. The germline CDR1 and CDR2 sequences are SGHDN and FVKESK. The CDR3 spans 18 residues. Trimming removed 0 bases from V and 2 bases from J; junction bases left unmatched: 9.

The rearrangement joins TRBV27 to TRBJ2-3, with TRBD2 matching 10 bases. This CDR3 contains 14 residues. Unmatched junction bases numbered 7, after V lost 8 bases and J lost 5 bases. The V gene's germline CDR1 is MNHEY and CDR2 SMNVEV (reference sequence). CDR3 DNA: TGTGCCAGCCACTCTAGCGGGAGTGTAGATACGCAGTATTTT. It encodes CASHSSGSVDTQYF.

CDR3 sequence (DNA): TGTGCCACCAGCAGTCTGAGCTCCTACGAGCAGTACTTC. This encodes CATSSLSSYEQYF. The genes are TRBV15 and TRBJ2-7, with D hard to call. Per the germline V gene, CDR1 is LNHNV and CDR2 is YYDKDF (reference sequence). This CDR3 region has 13 residues. The V end lost 3 bases, the J end lost 0 bases, and 6 bases lay between the germline ends.

This chain uses TRBV4-1 with TRBJ2-3; 7 bases match TRBD2. The germline V gene encodes CDR1 MGHRA and CDR2 YSYEKL. The junction had 8 bases not matched to a gene; V was cut back by 0 bases and J by 2 bases. The CDR3 sequence is 17 residues long. CDR3 sequence: CASSQEISAGITDTQYF. The CDR3 DNA reads TGCGCCAGCAGCCAAGAAATCTCAGCGGGGATCACAGATACGCAGTATTTT.

The V gene is TRBV11-3, the J gene TRBJ1-1, with D possibly being TRBD1 (6 bases). The CDR3 has 18 residues. Germline V gives CDR1 SGHNT, CDR2 YENEEA. V was cut by 2 bases and J by 0 bases, with 19 bases left in between. Here the CDR3 DNA reads TGTGCCAGCAGCTTACCCAGGGGATTGTTAGGGATGAACACTGAAGCTTTCTTT. This sequence encodes CASSLPRGLLGMNTEAFF.

The chain carries TRBV5-4 and TRBJ1-1, with D tentatively TRBD1 (5 bases). The V end lost 5 bases, the J end lost 5 bases, and 22 bases lay between the germline ends. The CDR3 is 16 residues long. Per the germline V gene, CDR1 is SGHNT and CDR2 is YYREEE (reference sequence). CDR3 sequence: CASSPGSGLSGTEAFF. Here the CDR3 DNA reads TGTGCCAGCAGTCCCGGGTCGGGACTTTCGGGGACTGAAGCTTTCTTT.

The chain uses TRBV11-3 and TRBJ2-7; 7 nucleotides agree with TRBD2. Looked up from germline, CDR1 is SGHNT and CDR2 is YENEEA. Unmatched junction bases numbered 9, after V lost 4 bases and J lost 6 bases. The CDR3 is 14 residues long. The CDR3 coding sequence is TGTGCCAGCAGCTCCGGACTAGTTAGCTCCGAGCAGTACTTC. It translates to CASSSGLVSSEQYF.

The chain recombines TRBV19 with TRBJ2-7; 8 bases are shared with TRBD2. The V gene's germline CDR1 is LNHDA and CDR2 SQIVND (reference sequence). With V trimmed by 3 bases and J by 3 bases, 4 bases remained unmatched. The CDR3 spans 14 residues. Written as DNA, the CDR3 is TGTGCCAGTAGTATCGGGGGGGCCGACTACGAGCAGTACTTC. Translating it yields CASSIGGADYEQYF.

V and J are TRBV23-1 and TRBJ1-2; D perhaps matches TRBD1 (6 bases). TRBV23-1 is flagged as an ORF with uncertain function. V lost 7 bases and J 5 bases, leaving 8 bases between the germline ends. This CDR3 comprises 11 residues. Written as DNA, the CDR3 is TGCGCCAGCAAGACAGGATATGGCTACACCTTC. Its protein is CASKTGYGYTF.

The gene calls are TRBV5-1 and TRBJ2-6, with a tentative D call TRBD1 (6 bases). Germline CDR1 and CDR2: SGHRS and YFSETQ. The CDR3 covers 19 residues. The V end lost 0 bases, the J end lost 0 bases, and 16 bases lay between the germline ends. The DNA of the CDR3 is TGCGCCAGCAGCTTGGGGGGAGACAGGCACCCCTCTGGGGCCAACGTCCTGACTTTC. It is translated as CASSLGGDRHPSGANVLTF.

The chain employs TRBV2 and TRBJ1-3; 8 bases fit TRBD1. This CDR3 has 15 amino acids. The germline gives CDR1 SNHLY, CDR2 FYNNEI. V dropped 6 bases and J dropped 2; count of bases not matched to a gene: 6. CDR3 loop: CASSADRATGNTIYF. In DNA form, the CDR3 reads TGTGCCAGCAGCGCGGACAGGGCGACTGGAAACACCATATATTTT. Full variable domain (rest looked up from reference TRBV2 and TRBJ1-3): EPEVTQTPSHQVTQMGQEVILRCVPISNHLYFYWYRQILGQKVEFLVSFYNNEISEKSEIFDDQFSVERPDGSNFTLKIRSTKLEDSAMYFCASSADRATGNTIYFGEGSWLTVV.

The J gene is TRBJ2-7, the V gene TRBV7-6; maybe TRBD2 (5 bases). The V gene lost 1 base and the J gene lost 1 base, with 8 bases spanning the gap. In germline, CDR1 is SGHVS, CDR2 FNYEAQ. The CDR3 sequence is 14 residues long. Written as DNA, the CDR3 is TGTGCCAGCAGCTTAGAACCGGGATCCTACGAGCAGTACTTC. This gives the protein CASSLEPGSYEQYF.

The V call is TRBV9, the J call TRBJ2-7, with 7 bases identical to TRBD2. Germline loops: CDR1 SGDLS, CDR2 YYNGEE. With 2 bases clipped from V and 4 bases from J, the junction kept 9 bases outside the gene matches. The length of the CDR3 is 15 residues. CDR3 sequence: CASSVRAGDPYEQYF. The CDR3 bases are TGTGCCAGCAGCGTTCGGGCGGGGGATCCTTACGAGCAGTACTTC. Looking up the rest from reference TRBV9 and TRBJ2-7 gives the full variable domain: DSGVTQTPKHLITATGQRVTLRCSPRSGDLSVYWYQQSLDQGLQFLIQYYNGEERAKGNILERFSAQQFPDLHSELNLSSLELGDSALYFCASSVRAGDPYEQYFGPGTRLTVT.

The rearrangement links TRBV6-4 to TRBJ2-5, with 10 positions matching TRBD2. V lost 4 bases, J lost 5 bases, and 7 bases stayed unmatched. This CDR3 contains 15 residues. Germline CDR1 MRHNA, CDR2 SNTAGT. CDR3 sequence: CASSALAGEGETQYF. The CDR3, as DNA: TGTGCCAGCAGTGCCCTAGCGGGAGAGGGGGAGACCCAGTACTTC.

The J gene is TRBJ2-1, the V gene TRBV28; D remains ambiguous. The CDR3 totals 12 residues. Between the trimmed V and J ends, which lost 5 bases and 6 bases, there was a span of 8 bases. Germline CDR1 is MDHEN and CDR2 is SYDVKM. In DNA, the CDR3 is TGTGCCAGCAGTCGATTCGGCAATGAGCAGTTCTTC. Its protein is CASSRFGNEQFF.

The chain links TRBV9 to TRBJ2-1; TRBD2 matches 11 bases. The length of the CDR3 is 15 residues. Germline V gene lookup returns CDR1 SGDLS and CDR2 YYNGEE. Trimming took 3 bases from V and 4 from J; bases not matched to a gene: 3. The CDR3: CASSAGTSGYNEQFF. In DNA, the CDR3 is TGTGCCAGCAGCGCCGGGACTAGCGGATACAATGAGCAGTTCTTC. The full variable domain, completed using reference TRBV9 and TRBJ2-1, is DSGVTQTPKHLITATGQRVTLRCSPRSGDLSVYWYQQSLDQGLQFLIQYYNGEERAKGNILERFSAQQFPDLHSELNLSSLELGDSALYFCASSAGTSGYNEQFFGPGTRLTVL.

This rearrangement joins TRBV21-1 to TRBJ2-5; the D call TRBD2 from the table was never checked on the DNA. TRBV21-1 corresponds to a pseudogene. The CDR3 contains 18 residues. The CDR3 loop is CASSKGVSSAGHQETQYF. The CDR3 DNA reads as TGTGCCAGCAGCAAGGGGGTGTCTAGCGCTGGTCATCAAGAGACCCAGTACTTC.

This chain connects TRBV9 to TRBJ2-7; 7 nucleotides agree with TRBD2. J was trimmed by 5 bases and V by 3 bases; bases with no gene match: 14. The CDR3 spans 16 residues. In germline, CDR1 is SGDLS, CDR2 YYNGEE. Here the CDR3 DNA reads TGTGCCAGCAGCGAGACACCTCGGGGAGGGATGAACGAGCAGTACTTC. Its protein is CASSETPRGGMNEQYF.